This T cell receptor (beta chain) derives from a study of response to subunit inactivated influenza vaccine. Trimming cost V 1 base and J 5 bases; bases outside gene matches: 3. The CDR3 covers 15 residues. CDR1 and CDR2 (germline): LGHDT, YNNKEL (reference sequence). MiXCR, run by TCRdb on the RT-PCR reads, gives a single entry per CDR3 protein. The table records 500,000 or so distinct CDR3 sequences, 16% of them present only once. Overall study results and limits: It was suggested by the authors that few new T cells are recruited by each seasonal influenza vaccination.

A remark on this clonotype: Its antigen is still unknown.

This receptor was identified in a man between 50 and 75 years old who received an inactivated influenza vaccine. Sequences were derived from CD4+ T cells sorted from PBMCs, sampled 23 months after vaccination. The V gene is TRBV3-1, the J gene TRBJ2-1; TRBD1 aligns across 9 bases. The CDR3 DNA reads TGTGCCAGCAGCCAAGCCGGGACAGGGAACAATGAGCAGTTCTTC. Its translation: CASSQAGTGNNEQFF.